This T cell receptor (beta chain) was identified during a study of blood T cell repertoires in COVID-19. Per the germline V gene, CDR1 is LGHDT and CDR2 is YNNKEL (reference sequence). Trimming took off 0 bases at V and 11 bases at J, with 13 bases between the two ends. The CDR3 sequence is 13 residues long. Repertoires were generated with immunoSEQ multiplex PCR, while TCRdb's copy carries only in-frame clones and drops some. Among roughly 280,000 clones, about nine tenths were seen once, and the ten largest hold roughly 12%. Sequenced: peripheral blood. This receptor was identified in a woman aged 30 to 39 with COVID-19, enrolled during active disease. This chain joins TRBV3-1 (or the pseudogene TRBV3-2) and TRBJ1-1; a weak D match, TRBD1 (5 bases). This CDR3 reads CASSQEEPRGAFF. The CDR3 DNA reads as TGTGCCAGCAGCCAAGAGGAGCCCCGGGGGGCTTTCTTT.